The 18 T cell receptor beta chains presented below share a single source sample, sequenced in a study of cytomegalovirus exposure and HLA in healthy donors. Researchers ran the PCR with 60 Vbeta and 13 Jbeta primers. The protocol was immunoSEQ multiplex PCR, while the TCRdb copy is restricted to in-frame clones and leaves out a portion. The table shows some 190,000 clones, with 70% to 80% occurring only once. Sequencing used PBMCs. The receptors stem from a man between 18 and 35 years old in good health and CMV-seronegative.

This chain connects TRBV1 to TRBJ2-7; the table's TRBD1 call for D was not verified on the DNA. TRBV1 is shown as a pseudogene. The CDR3 totals 13 residues. The CDR3 DNA reads TGCACCAGCAGCCTTAGACAGGACCACGAGCAGTACTTC. This translates into CTSSLRQDHEQYF.

This clone was picked up one time. Written as DNA, the CDR3 is TGTGCCAGTAGAGAGACAGGTAGTAATGAAAAACTGTTTTTT. Its translation: CASRETGSNEKLFF. The chain has TRBV19 and TRBJ1-4, with D possibly TRBD1 on 6 matching bases. Germline CDR1 is LNHDA and CDR2 is SQIVND (reference sequence). The CDR3 runs to 14 residues. Trimming left V 6 bases short and J 4 bases short, with 12 bases between.

This sequence joins TRBV5-1 and TRBJ2-2; D not resolved. V lost 4 bases, J lost 2 bases, and 9 bases lay in between. The CDR3 has 14 amino acids. Germline V gene lookup returns CDR1 SGHRS and CDR2 YFSETQ. The CDR3 DNA reads as TGCGCCAGCAGCCCCGGGTACAACACCGGGGAGCTGTTTTTT. Protein sequence: CASSPGYNTGELFF.

The sample holds a few counts of this clone. The CDR3 protein is CASSFQGASEKLFF. As DNA, the CDR3 is TGTGCCAGCAGCTTCCAGGGGGCGAGCGAAAAACTGTTTTTT. V and J are TRBV5-6 and TRBJ1-4, with 8 bases aligning to TRBD1. Germline loops: CDR1 SGHDT, CDR2 YYEEEE. This CDR3 spans 14 amino acids. With V trimmed by 2 bases and J by 8 bases, 5 bases remained unmatched.

The chain uses TRBV6-5 and TRBJ2-5; TRBD1 agrees at 8 bases. The germline V gene has CDR1 MNHEY and CDR2 SVGAGI. The CDR3 is 15 amino acids. Losses at the gene ends were 6 bases for V and 4 bases for J; bases not matched to a gene: 10. The CDR3 here is CASRPGQGRRETQYF. The CDR3 DNA sequence: TGTGCCAGCAGGCCCGGACAGGGCAGACGAGAGACCCAGTACTTC.

The chain carries TRBV4-1 and TRBJ2-7, with 7 bases fitting TRBD2. This CDR3 spans 13 amino acids. CDR1 is MGHRA, CDR2 YSYEKL, per germline. Unmatched junction bases numbered 4, after V lost 3 bases and J lost 5 bases. The CDR3 nucleotides are TGCGCCAGCAGCCACCCAGGGACTAACGAGCAGTACTTC. It is translated as CASSHPGTNEQYF.

V gene TRBV11-3 combines with J gene TRBJ1-1; a weak D match, TRBD1 (5 bases). V was pared by 3 bases and J by 5 bases, with 16 bases between. The germline gives CDR1 SGHNT, CDR2 YENEEA. The CDR3 sequence is 15 residues long. CDR3 nucleotides: TGTGCCAGCAGCTTTTTGCAGGGTGTCCAGACTGAAGCTTTCTTT. Amino acid sequence: CASSFLQGVQTEAFF.

The rearrangement joins TRBV18 to TRBJ2-2; TRBD2 matches 14 bases. CDR3 size: 18 residues. CDR1 is KGHSH and CDR2 is LQKENI in the germline V gene. V gave up 3 bases and J gave up 1 base; unmatched junction bases: 4. CDR3 DNA: TGTGCCAGCTCACCTAGGACTAGCGGGAGGTTGAACACCGGGGAGCTGTTTTTT. Translation: CASSPRTSGRLNTGELFF.

Comments on this clone: The same CDR3 is also encoded by other DNA sequences in this sample. V usage is TRBV19 and J usage is TRBJ2-3; a weak D match, TRBD1 (5 bases). V shed 6 bases and J shed 4 bases, with 11 bases lying between them. Germline V lookup: CDR1 LNHDA, CDR2 SQIVND (reference sequence). This CDR3 contains 13 residues. This chain's CDR3 is CASSLGLADTQYF. DNA of the CDR3: TGTGCCAGTAGCCTGGGGCTAGCAGATACGCAGTATTTT. The full variable domain, its missing parts supplied by reference TRBV19 and TRBJ2-3, is DGGITQSPKYLFRKEGQNVTLSCEQNLNHDAMYWYRQDPGQGLRLIYYSQIVNDFQKGDIAEGYSVSREKKESFPLTVTSAQKNPTAFYLCASSLGLADTQYFGPGTRLTVL.

This clone was counted a few times. The chain carries TRBV7-2 and TRBJ1-4, with 7 bases aligning to TRBD1. The CDR3 totals 14 residues. The germline CDR1 and CDR2 sequences are SGHTA and FQGNSA. V lost 1 base, J lost 7 bases, and 3 bases stayed unmatched. The CDR3 DNA is TGTGCCAGCAGCTTAGAGAGGGACAGTGAAAAACTGTTTTTT. This encodes CASSLERDSEKLFF.

J is TRBJ2-1 and V is TRBV7-9, with TRBD2 matching over 7 bases. Germline-derived CDR1 and CDR2 are SEHNR and FQNEAQ (reference sequence). This CDR3 is built from 13 residues. J lost 2 bases, V lost 10 bases, and 5 bases had no gene match. The CDR3 DNA reads TGTGCCACCAAGCGGGATACCTACAATGAGCAGTTCTTC. It codes for CATKRDTYNEQFF.

The chain is built from TRBV19 and TRBJ2-6; D is undetermined. Trimming removed 3 bases from V and 1 base from J, with 7 bases in between. The CDR3 is 15 residues long. The V gene's germline CDR1 is LNHDA and CDR2 SQIVND (reference sequence). This CDR3 is CASSIALSGANVLTF. The CDR3, as DNA: TGTGCCAGTAGTATTGCGCTGTCTGGGGCCAACGTCCTGACTTTC. Together with reference TRBV19 and TRBJ2-6, the CDR3 gives the full variable domain: DGGITQSPKYLFRKEGQNVTLSCEQNLNHDAMYWYRQDPGQGLRLIYYSQIVNDFQKGDIAEGYSVSREKKESFPLTVTSAQKNPTAFYLCASSIALSGANVLTFGAGSRLTVL.

This clone was seen just once. The chain employs TRBV18 and TRBJ1-1; 7 bases are shared with TRBD1. CDR3 length equals 13 residues. Germline trimming cut 4 bases from V and 3 bases from J; bases unmatched to any gene: 2. Germline CDR1 is KGHSH and CDR2 is LQKENI. CDR3 amino acids: CASSRQGDTEAFF. CDR3 in DNA: TGTGCCAGCTCACGTCAGGGGGACACTGAAGCTTTCTTT.

The gene calls are TRBV6-5 and TRBJ1-1; D unclear. The CDR3 is 15 residues long. V lost 0 bases to trimming and J lost 4 bases, with 12 bases between them. The germline CDR1 and CDR2 sequences are MNHEY and SVGAGI. For the CDR3, the DNA is TGTGCCAGCAGTTACTCCCCCGGATCGGGCACTGAAGCTTTCTTT. Amino acid sequence: CASSYSPGSGTEAFF.

The V gene is TRBV27, the J gene TRBJ2-1; D may be TRBD1 (6 bases). Germline loops: CDR1 MNHEY, CDR2 SMNVEV (reference sequence). This CDR3 region has 13 residues. V dropped 4 bases and J dropped 4 bases, with 8 bases sitting between them. The CDR3 DNA reads TGTGCCAGCAGTTCAGGGGTATACAATGAGCAGTTCTTC. It encodes CASSSGVYNEQFF.

CDR3: CASSQDSGGHSPNYGYTF. CDR3 DNA: TGTGCCAGCAGCCAAGATTCGGGGGGACACTCTCCTAACTATGGCTACACCTTC. The rearrangement uses TRBV4-2 and TRBJ1-2, with a possible D match to TRBD1 (6 bases). Germline lookup yields CDR1 LGHNA and CDR2 YNFKEQ. The CDR3 runs to 18 residues. The germline V and J ends were trimmed by 0 bases and 0 bases, with 17 bases remaining between them.

The chain combines TRBV5-1 with TRBJ2-4; TRBD2 aligns across 9 bases. CDR3 length equals 18 residues. Unmatched junction bases numbered 11, after V lost 0 bases and J lost 4 bases. Germline V CDR1 and CDR2: SGHRS, YFSETQ. The CDR3 region has the DNA TGCGCCAGCAGCTTGGGGCCGGGCGGGGGGGGATCGAAAAACATTCAGTACTTC. As protein: CASSLGPGGGGSKNIQYF.

This clone appeared a single time. The V and J genes are TRBV7-9 and TRBJ2-1; D uncertain. V dropped 5 bases and J dropped 6 bases, with 11 bases sitting between them. CDR1 is SEHNR and CDR2 is FQNEAQ in the germline V gene (reference sequence). This CDR3 comprises 13 residues. The CDR3 DNA follows: TGTGCCAGCAGCCGACGTGACACCAATGAGCAGTTCTTC. This translates into CASSRRDTNEQFF. Full variable domain (remainder filled in from reference TRBV7-9 and TRBJ2-1): DTGVSQNPRHKITKRGQNVTFRCDPISEHNRLYWYRQTLGQGPEFLTYFQNEAQLEKSRLLSDRFSAERPKGSFSTLEIQRTEQGDSAMYLCASSRRDTNEQFFGPGTRLTVL.